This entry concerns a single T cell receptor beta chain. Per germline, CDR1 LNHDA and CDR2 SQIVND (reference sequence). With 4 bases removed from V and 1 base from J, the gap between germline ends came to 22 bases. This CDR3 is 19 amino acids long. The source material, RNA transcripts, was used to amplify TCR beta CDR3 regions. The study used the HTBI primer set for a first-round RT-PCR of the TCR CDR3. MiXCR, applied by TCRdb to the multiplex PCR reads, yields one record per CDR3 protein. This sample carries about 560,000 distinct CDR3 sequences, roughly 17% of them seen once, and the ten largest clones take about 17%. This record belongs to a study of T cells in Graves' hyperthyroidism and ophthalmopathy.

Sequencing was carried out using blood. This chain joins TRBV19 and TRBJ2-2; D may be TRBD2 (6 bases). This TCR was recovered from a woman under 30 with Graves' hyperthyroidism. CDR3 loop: CASSTGTWTRGMNTGELFF. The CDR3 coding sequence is TGTGCCAGTAGTACAGGCACCTGGACTCGCGGGATGAACACCGGGGAGCTGTTTTTT.